This TCR beta chain was documented in a study of T cells in Graves' hyperthyroidism and ophthalmopathy. General study findings and limits: Most clonotypes expanded in thyroid above 0.001 were likewise present in blood.

As for this clonotype: Its antigen remains unidentified. This may stem from a read error, because a much larger clone lies one nucleotide away.

Amplified TCR beta CDR3 regions derived from RNA transcripts. Researchers ran a first-round RT-PCR on the TCR CDR3 using the HTBI primer set. One entry per CDR3 protein results from TCRdb running MiXCR on the multiplex PCR reads. Among 380,000 or so distinct CDR3 sequences listed, about 15% were seen once. For the diagnoses, clinical symptoms, serum thyroxine and TRAb, thyroid ultrasound and orbital computed tomography were used. Looked up from germline, CDR1 is MDHEN and CDR2 is SYDVKM. This CDR3 has 16 amino acids. This clonotype originated in a woman younger than 45 with Graves' hyperthyroidism. Sequencing input: blood. J is TRBJ2-7 and V is TRBV28; 12 bases align to TRBD2. This CDR3 is CASSSTGLAGHYEQCF. CDR3 sequence (DNA): TGTGCCAGCAGTTCCACCGGACTAGCGGGGCACTACGAGCAGTGCTTC.